The 30 T cell receptor beta chains below were found in one sample sequenced in a study of OX40 agonist ivuxolimab in advanced cancers. The data were produced by immunoSEQ multiplex PCR, yet TCRdb's version contains in-frame clones alone and is incomplete. The sample lists 13,000 to 15,000 clones, about 87% occurring once. The material was CD4+ or CD8+ T cells sorted from blood, obtained in a trial of the OX40 agonist ivuxolimab. The receptors derive from an adult with an advanced solid tumor such as melanoma, head and neck, liver or kidney cancer.

This clone was picked up a small number of times. The gene calls are TRBV11-2 and TRBJ1-2; D may be TRBD1 (6 bases). Germline V lookup: CDR1 SGHAT, CDR2 FQNNGV. The ends were cut back, 6 bases at V and 7 bases at J, with 15 bases in the middle. This CDR3 region has 13 residues. The CDR3 nucleotides are TGTGCCAGCAGTCAACAGGGAGTCGGTGGCTACACCTTC. Translating gives CASSQQGVGGYTF.

This chain connects TRBV6-6 to TRBJ1-2; unclear D gene. The CDR3 runs 14 residues. Germline V gene lookup returns CDR1 MNHNY and CDR2 SVGAGI (reference sequence). V gave up 5 bases and J gave up 2 bases, with 12 bases separating them. CDR3 nucleotides: TGTGCCAGCAGTGACCTAGGGAACAACTATGGCTACACCTTC. This sequence encodes CASSDLGNNYGYTF.

To note about this clone: Because it lacks the conserved phenylalanine or tryptophan at the end, this CDR3 is likely a read error. The DNA is left out, because the CDR3 cannot be placed on it with certainty; the CDR3 is given as TCRdb lists it. V is TRBV3-2 and J is TRBJ1-6; the tabulated D call, TRBD1, remains unverified against the DNA. TRBV3-2 is a listed pseudogene. The CDR3 spans 9 residues, counting both ends. CDR3 in amino acids: CASSQEGSM.

The chain is built from TRBV6-5 and TRBJ2-3; the match to TRBD1 covers 7 bases. Germline CDR1 reads MNHEY; CDR2 reads SVGAGI. The CDR3 has 15 residues. V was pared by 4 bases and J by 2 bases, with 6 bases of the junction left unmatched. CDR3 nucleotide sequence: TGTGCCAGCAGTTCGCAGACAGGGACCACAGATACGCAGTATTTT. It codes for CASSSQTGTTDTQYF.

CDR3 bases: TGTGCCAGCAGCCCGGGGAGTGGGGGGGAGACCCAGTACTTC. Protein: CASSPGSGGETQYF. The chain links TRBV13 to TRBJ2-5; TRBD2 is a possible D gene (6 bases). Germline loops: CDR1 PRHDT, CDR2 FYEKMQ (reference sequence). This CDR3 region has 14 residues. V was trimmed by 5 bases and J by 5 bases, leaving 15 bases between them.

The V gene is TRBV6-1, the J gene TRBJ2-1; the D gene could be TRBD1 or TRBD2 (5 bases each). Germline loops: CDR1 MNHNS, CDR2 SASEGT. V was trimmed by 6 bases and J by 5 bases, leaving 11 bases between them. The CDR3 length is 13 residues. Written as DNA, the CDR3 is TGTGCCAGCAGCTCGTCGGGGCACAATGAGCAGTTCTTC. It is translated as CASSSSGHNEQFF.

The table lists this clone with a count of one. CDR3 in amino acids: CASSLAGGTGGIYEQYF. Written as DNA, the CDR3 is TGTGCCAGCAGCTTGGCCGGGGGGACAGGGGGCATCTACGAGCAGTACTTC. The chain employs TRBV5-5 and TRBJ2-7; 12 nucleotides match TRBD1. The ends lost 0 bases at V and 3 bases at J; junction bases unmatched: 7. The CDR3 runs 17 residues. In germline, CDR1 is SGHKS, CDR2 YYEKEE (reference sequence).

The rearrangement links TRBV6-1 to TRBJ1-5; D unclear. The CDR3 loop spans 13 amino acids. Germline values: CDR1 MNHNS, CDR2 SASEGT. Trimming left V 11 bases short and J 1 base short, with 12 bases between. This CDR3 is CAASRESNQPQHF. The CDR3 DNA follows: TGTGCCGCCAGCCGGGAGAGCAATCAGCCCCAGCATTTT.

The chain uses TRBV6-6 and TRBJ2-7, with 11 bases aligning to TRBD2. CDR1 and CDR2 (germline): MNHNY, SVGAGI (reference sequence). Germline trimming cut 0 bases from V and 2 bases from J; bases unmatched to any gene: 3. The CDR3 has 16 residues. The CDR3 loop is CASSYSGTSGPYEQYF. The CDR3 nucleotides are TGTGCCAGCAGTTACTCGGGGACTAGCGGTCCCTACGAGCAGTACTTC.

This chain uses TRBV10-1 with TRBJ2-3; TRBD2 is a possible D gene (6 bases). This CDR3 contains 14 residues. Trimming stripped 9 bases from V and 2 bases from J, with 15 bases between. Germline V lookup: CDR1 WNHNN, CDR2 SYGVQD (reference sequence). In DNA, the CDR3 is TGCGCCAGTTCCTCAGCGGGCTCCACAGATACGCAGTATTTT. It yields the protein CASSSAGSTDTQYF.

The chain links TRBV5-1 to TRBJ1-2; D may be TRBD1 (6 bases). CDR3 length: 12 amino acids. Germline V lookup: CDR1 SGHRS, CDR2 YFSETQ. The ends were cut back, 4 bases at V and 6 bases at J, with 10 bases in the middle. The CDR3 sequence: CASSQDRDGYTF. CDR3 sequence (DNA): TGCGCCAGCAGCCAGGACAGAGATGGCTACACCTTC.

The J gene is TRBJ2-3, the V gene TRBV7-3; D unclear. The CDR3 is made up of 13 amino acids. The V gene's germline CDR1 is SGHTA and CDR2 FQGTGA. Trimming removed 4 bases from V and 0 bases from J, with 5 bases in between. CDR3 sequence reads: CASSSLSTDTQYF. The DNA of the CDR3 is TGTGCCAGCAGCTCCCTAAGCACAGATACGCAGTATTTT.

This rearrangement joins TRBV7-9 to TRBJ2-1; TRBD2 aligns across 11 bases. CDR1 is SEHNR and CDR2 is FQNEAQ in the germline V gene (reference sequence). The length of the CDR3 is 15 residues. J was trimmed by 6 bases and V by 5 bases; bases with no gene match: 6. The CDR3 sequence: CASSLTSGEGNEQFF. Written as DNA, the CDR3 is TGTGCCAGCAGCCTGACTAGCGGGGAGGGCAATGAGCAGTTCTTC.

V is TRBV29-1 and J is TRBJ2-7; a weak D match, TRBD2 (7 bases). CDR3 length: 14 amino acids. The V and J ends lost 5 bases and 6 bases respectively, with 20 bases between them. Germline V lookup: CDR1 SQVTM, CDR2 ANQGSEA. As DNA, the CDR3 is TGCAGCGTTAAACCAATCGGGGGGCCGGGCGAGCAGTACTTC. Amino acids: CSVKPIGGPGEQYF.

The chain combines TRBV9 with TRBJ1-2, with 8 nucleotides matching TRBD1. V shed 3 bases and J 2 bases; nucleotides not matched to a gene: 6. This CDR3 spans 15 amino acids. The germline gives CDR1 SGDLS, CDR2 YYNGEE. CDR3: CASSAQGAANYGYTF. The CDR3 nucleotides are TGTGCCAGCAGCGCCCAGGGGGCGGCAAACTATGGCTACACCTTC.

The gene calls are TRBV7-2 and TRBJ1-5, with no clear D. The V end was cut by 4 bases, the J end by 4 bases, with 11 bases between. Germline V gives CDR1 SGHTA, CDR2 FQGNSA. The CDR3 has 14 amino acids. CDR3 nucleotides: TGTGCCAGCAGCTCGTCGACCTTAAATCAGCCCCAGCATTTT. It is translated as CASSSSTLNQPQHF.

This chain connects TRBV27 to TRBJ2-7; perhaps D is TRBD1 or TRBD2 (6 bases each). CDR1 is MNHEY, CDR2 SMNVEV, per germline (reference sequence). The V end lost 5 bases, the J end lost 2 bases, and 13 bases lay between the germline ends. CDR3 length: 14 amino acids. CDR3 nucleotide sequence: TGTGCCAGCAGTGGAGGGGGAACTCCCTACGAGCAGTACTTC. Protein sequence: CASSGGGTPYEQYF.

The chain carries TRBV6-1 and TRBJ1-5; 8 bases align to TRBD1. CDR1 is MNHNS and CDR2 is SASEGT in the germline V gene. This CDR3 spans 12 amino acids. The V segment lost 10 bases and the J segment 6 bases; nucleotides outside the gene matches: 5. The CDR3: CATVTGGQPQHF. The DNA of the CDR3 is TGTGCCACCGTAACAGGGGGTCAGCCCCAGCATTTT.

The chain couples TRBV6-6 to TRBJ1-4, with 7 bases that match TRBD1. The CDR3 has 14 amino acids. The V gene end was trimmed by 5 bases and the J gene end by 4 bases; junction bases not matched to a gene: 4. Germline CDR1 MNHNY, CDR2 SVGAGI (reference sequence). The chain's CDR3 is CASSPDRVNEKLFF. The CDR3 coding sequence is TGTGCCAGCAGTCCCGACAGGGTTAATGAAAAACTGTTTTTT.

This clone has just a few counts. The chain combines TRBV6-5 with TRBJ1-3; weak D call: TRBD1 (5 bases). The V gene's germline CDR1 is MNHEY and CDR2 SVGAGI. V was cut by 2 bases and J by 4 bases, with 15 bases left in between. The length of the CDR3 is 16 residues. The CDR3 DNA follows: TGTGCCAGCAGTTACACCCCGGACTCAGGGGGAAACACCATATATTTT. Translation gives CASSYTPDSGGNTIYF.

The gene calls are TRBV29-1 and TRBJ2-1; 10 nucleotides line up with TRBD2. The trim removed 8 bases at V and 9 bases at J, leaving 10 bases unmatched. This CDR3 comprises 13 residues. Germline V CDR1 and CDR2: SQVTM, ANQGSEA. CDR3 in DNA: TGCAGCTACTCGGAGCGGGGGGGCGGTGAGCAGTTCTTC. It encodes CSYSERGGGEQFF.

The V and J genes are TRBV5-1 and TRBJ1-1; 7 bases line up with TRBD1. The germline V gene encodes CDR1 SGHRS and CDR2 YFSETQ. Losses at the gene ends were 0 bases for V and 9 bases for J; bases not matched to a gene: 2. The CDR3 consists of 12 residues. Here the CDR3 DNA reads TGCGCCAGCAGCTTGGGGACAGGCAAAGCTTTCTTT. This sequence encodes CASSLGTGKAFF.

The V and J genes are TRBV5-6 and TRBJ2-1, with 8 bases that match TRBD2. Germline CDR1 is SGHDT and CDR2 is YYEEEE. CDR3 length: 14 amino acids. Losses at the gene ends were 2 bases for V and 7 bases for J; bases not matched to a gene: 5. The chain's CDR3 is CASSFRGGGNEQFF. The CDR3, as DNA: TGTGCCAGCAGCTTTCGGGGGGGCGGGAATGAGCAGTTCTTC.

In its sample, this clone was seen once. The V call is TRBV15, the J call TRBJ2-1; 11 nucleotides match TRBD2. Germline-derived CDR1 and CDR2 are LNHNV and YYDKDF (reference sequence). The CDR3 is 15 residues long. V lost 3 bases, J lost 9 bases, and 7 bases stayed unmatched. The CDR3 DNA reads as TGTGCCACCAGCAGGGTAGCGGGGGGGCCGGGTGAGCAGTTCTTC. Translating it yields CATSRVAGGPGEQFF. Using reference TRBV15 and TRBJ2-1 for the parts outside the CDR3, the full variable domain is DAMVIQNPRYQVTQFGKPVTLSCSQTLNHNVMYWYQQKSSQAPKLLFHYYDKDFNNEADTPDNFQSRRPNTSFCFLDIRSPGLGDTAMYLCATSRVAGGPGEQFFGPGTRLTVL.

The V call is TRBV5-5, the J call TRBJ2-3, with 10 positions matching TRBD1. The CDR3 contains 16 residues. Looked up from germline, CDR1 is SGHKS and CDR2 is YYEKEE (reference sequence). J gave up 3 bases and V 4 bases, and 8 bases lay outside the gene matches. The CDR3 DNA reads TGTGCCAGCAGCACGACGGGACAGGGGTTAACAGATACGCAGTATTTT. It is translated as CASSTTGQGLTDTQYF.

This clone turned up a few times. The chain recombines TRBV7-9 with TRBJ2-7; D is undetermined. Trimming removed 5 bases from V and 4 bases from J, with 9 bases in between. The CDR3 loop spans 12 amino acids. Germline CDR1 is SEHNR and CDR2 is FQNEAQ (reference sequence). The DNA of the CDR3 is TGTGCCAGCAGCCTAACGACATACGAGCAGTACTTC. This sequence encodes CASSLTTYEQYF.

The chain recombines TRBV6-1 with TRBJ1-2; D is unclear. The CDR3 is 13 residues long. Looked up from germline, CDR1 is MNHNS and CDR2 is SASEGT. The ends were cut back, 8 bases at V and 4 bases at J, with 14 bases in the middle. Here the CDR3 DNA reads TGTGCCAGCGGCGAAGGAGAATTCTATGGCTACACCTTC. The encoded protein is CASGEGEFYGYTF.

This clone has a handful of counts. J is TRBJ2-5 and V is TRBV18; 8 positions agree with TRBD1. J was trimmed by 5 bases and V by 4 bases; bases with no gene match: 9. From germline, CDR1 is KGHSH and CDR2 LQKENI. The CDR3 runs to 15 residues. Here the CDR3 DNA reads TGTGCCAGCTCACGCTCGGCCAGGGGGCTGGAGACCCAGTACTTC. Its translation: CASSRSARGLETQYF.

This sequence joins TRBV19 and TRBJ2-7; 11 bases are a match to TRBD1. Germline trimming cut 6 bases from V and 1 base from J; bases unmatched to any gene: 8. The CDR3 is 16 amino acids. CDR1 is LNHDA and CDR2 is SQIVND in the germline V gene (reference sequence). CDR3 nucleotide sequence: TGTGCCAGTAGCAAAGTCGGGACAGGGGGTTCCTACGAGCAGTACTTC. It specifies CASSKVGTGGSYEQYF.

This clone came up a few times. This chain connects TRBV6-5 to TRBJ1-2; 10 positions agree with TRBD1. CDR1 is MNHEY and CDR2 is SVGAGI in the germline V gene. This CDR3 is 14 amino acids long. The J segment lost 7 bases and the V segment lost 4 bases, leaving 6 bases of the junction unmatched. CDR3 sequence: CASSSGQGRGGYTF. For the CDR3, the DNA is TGTGCCAGCAGTTCGGGACAGGGGAGGGGTGGCTACACCTTC.